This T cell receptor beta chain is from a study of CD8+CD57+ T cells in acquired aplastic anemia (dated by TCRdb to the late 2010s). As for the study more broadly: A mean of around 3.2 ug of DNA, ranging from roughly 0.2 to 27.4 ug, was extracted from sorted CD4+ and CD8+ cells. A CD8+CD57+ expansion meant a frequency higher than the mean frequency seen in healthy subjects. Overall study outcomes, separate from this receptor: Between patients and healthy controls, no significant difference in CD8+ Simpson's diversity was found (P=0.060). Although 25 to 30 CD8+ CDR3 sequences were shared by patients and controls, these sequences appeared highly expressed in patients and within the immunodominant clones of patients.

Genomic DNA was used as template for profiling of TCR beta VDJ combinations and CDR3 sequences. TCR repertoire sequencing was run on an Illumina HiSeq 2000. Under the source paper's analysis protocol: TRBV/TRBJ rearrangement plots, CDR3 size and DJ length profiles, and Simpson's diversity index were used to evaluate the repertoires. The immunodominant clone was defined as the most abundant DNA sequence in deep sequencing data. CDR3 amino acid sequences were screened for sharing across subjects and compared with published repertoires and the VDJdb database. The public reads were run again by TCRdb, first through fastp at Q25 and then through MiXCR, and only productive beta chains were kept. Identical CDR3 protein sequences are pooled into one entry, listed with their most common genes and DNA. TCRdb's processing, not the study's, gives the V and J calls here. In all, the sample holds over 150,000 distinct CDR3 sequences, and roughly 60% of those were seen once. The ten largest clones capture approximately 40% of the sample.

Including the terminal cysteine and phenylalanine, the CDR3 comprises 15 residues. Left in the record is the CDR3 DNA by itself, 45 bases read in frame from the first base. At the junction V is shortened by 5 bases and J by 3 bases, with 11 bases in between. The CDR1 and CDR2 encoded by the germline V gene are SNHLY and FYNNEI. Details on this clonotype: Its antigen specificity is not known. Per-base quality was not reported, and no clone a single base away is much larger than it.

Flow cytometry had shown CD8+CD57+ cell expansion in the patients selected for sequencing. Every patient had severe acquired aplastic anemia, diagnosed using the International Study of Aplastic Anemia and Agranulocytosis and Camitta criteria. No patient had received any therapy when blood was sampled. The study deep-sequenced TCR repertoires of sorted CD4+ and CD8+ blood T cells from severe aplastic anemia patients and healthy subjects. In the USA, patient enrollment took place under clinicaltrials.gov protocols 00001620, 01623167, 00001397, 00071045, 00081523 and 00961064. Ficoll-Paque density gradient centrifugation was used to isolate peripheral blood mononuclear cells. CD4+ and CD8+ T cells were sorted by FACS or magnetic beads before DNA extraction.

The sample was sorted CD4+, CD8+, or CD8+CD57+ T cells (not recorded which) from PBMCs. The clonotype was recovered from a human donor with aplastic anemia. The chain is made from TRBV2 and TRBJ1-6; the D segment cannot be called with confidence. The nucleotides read TGTGCCAGCAGTATTAGGACGATCTATAATTCACCCCTCCACTTT. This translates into CASSIRTIYNSPLHF.